The 12 T cell receptor beta chains below come from one sample, sequenced in a study of cytomegalovirus exposure and HLA in healthy donors. Vbeta (60) and Jbeta (13) primers were used in the PCR. Clones were sequenced by immunoSEQ multiplex PCR, and TCRdb holds only the in-frame ones, with some missing. The sample contains 150,000 to 200,000 clones, approximately 78% of which appear only once. Sample: PBMCs. These receptors came from a woman between 45 and 60 years old in good health and CMV-seropositive.

V is TRBV28 and J is TRBJ2-7; tentatively, D is TRBD1 (6 bases). Deletions cut 7 bases from V and 4 bases from J, with 17 bases between. Looked up from germline, CDR1 is MDHEN and CDR2 is SYDVKM. The CDR3 is 14 amino acids. The CDR3 region has the DNA TGTGCCAGCAACGCCGGGACACTCCCTTACGAGCAGTACTTC. Translated: CASNAGTLPYEQYF. Complete variable domain (other parts from reference TRBV28 and TRBJ2-7): DVKVTQSSRYLVKRTGEKVFLECVQDMDHENMFWYRQDPGLGLRLIYFSYDVKMKEKGDIPEGYSVSREKKERFSLILESASTNQTSMYLCASNAGTLPYEQYFGPGTRLTVT.

The CDR3 sequence is CASSSARLAGGLSYEQYF. CDR3 DNA: TGTGCCAGCAGCTCCGCCCGACTAGCGGGGGGCCTCTCCTACGAGCAGTACTTC. The chain carries TRBV13 and TRBJ2-5; 13 nucleotides line up with TRBD2. The J call could be wrong; TRBJ2-7 is a better fit for the DNA end. The germline V gene encodes CDR1 PRHDT and CDR2 FYEKMQ (reference sequence). The CDR3 extends over 18 amino acids.

The CDR3 coding sequence is TGCGCCAGCAGCTGGGGACAGGGCGACCAAGAGACCCAGTACTTC. As protein: CASSWGQGDQETQYF. The chain couples TRBV5-1 to TRBJ2-5, with 9 bases lining up with TRBD1. With V trimmed by 3 bases and J by 0 bases, 3 bases remained unmatched. The CDR3 contains 15 residues. The germline CDR1 and CDR2 sequences are SGHRS and YFSETQ.

The chain recombines TRBV7-2 with TRBJ2-2, with D tentatively TRBD1 (6 bases). This CDR3 region has 13 residues. Germline assignment: CDR1 SGHTA and CDR2 FQGNSA. V was shortened by 5 bases and J by 5 bases, with 9 bases between the two germline ends. CDR3 loop: CASSRTVTGELFF. The CDR3 DNA sequence: TGTGCCAGCAGCCGGACAGTTACCGGGGAGCTGTTTTTT.

CDR3 nucleotides: TGCACCAGCAGCCAACAAGACAGGGCGGGGGGGCACCAGAGCTCCTACAATGAGCAGTTCTTC. Amino acids: CTSSQQDRAGGHQSSYNEQFF. The chain links TRBV1 to TRBJ2-1; TRBD2 is the table's D call and was not checked against the DNA. TRBV1 is a listed pseudogene. The CDR3 extends over 21 amino acids.

The J gene is TRBJ2-6, the V gene TRBV7-2; TRBD1 agrees at 9 bases. Per germline, CDR1 SGHTA and CDR2 FQGNSA. V gave up 5 bases and J gave up 0 bases; unmatched junction bases: 11. The CDR3 extends over 19 amino acids. CDR3 sequence: CASSPRDRASLSGANVLTF. The CDR3 coding sequence is TGTGCCAGCAGCCCCCGGGACAGGGCCTCTCTCTCTGGGGCCAACGTCCTGACTTTC.

Only one count was recorded for this clone. The chain is built from TRBV29-1 and TRBJ2-2; D is perhaps TRBD2 (6 bases). CDR1 SQVTM and CDR2 ANQGSEA come from the germline V gene. The CDR3 has 13 residues. V was cut by 5 bases and J by 7 bases, with 14 bases left in between. CDR3 sequence: CSVRRDVIGELFF. DNA for the CDR3: TGCAGCGTTAGGAGGGATGTCATCGGGGAGCTGTTTTTT.

The chain recombines TRBV6-5 with TRBJ1-5; D call uncertain. The V end was cut by 6 bases, the J end by 0 bases, with 9 bases between. The CDR3 is 14 amino acids. Germline CDR1 reads MNHEY; CDR2 reads SVGAGI. The CDR3 coding sequence is TGTGCCAGCAGGGCTGGCGGTAGCAATCAGCCCCAGCATTTT. This encodes CASRAGGSNQPQHF.

The rearrangement joins TRBV6-1 to TRBJ2-4, with D possibly matching TRBD2 (7 bases). The CDR3 has 15 amino acids. V lost 2 bases and J 8 bases, leaving 16 bases between the germline ends. Germline V gene sequence: CDR1 MNHNS, CDR2 SASEGT. The CDR3: CASSEHLGGGDIQYF. The CDR3 region has the DNA TGTGCCAGCAGTGAACACCTCGGCGGGGGCGACATTCAGTACTTC.

The chain is built from TRBV7-3 and TRBJ2-1, with 9 bases fitting TRBD2. The germline V gene encodes CDR1 SGHTA and CDR2 FQGTGA. V gave up 5 bases and J gave up 9 bases; unmatched junction bases: 2. This CDR3 has 12 residues. CDR3 region: CASSLSGGEQFF. The CDR3 coding sequence is TGTGCCAGCAGCCTTAGCGGGGGTGAGCAGTTCTTC.

The chain carries TRBV7-3 and TRBJ2-5; 9 bases agree with TRBD1. Germline CDR1 is SGHTA and CDR2 is FQGTGA. The CDR3 runs 15 residues. V gave up 4 bases and J gave up 3 bases; unmatched junction bases: 6. CDR3 in DNA: TGTGCCAGCAGCTGGGGGACAGGGTGGGAAGAGACCCAGTACTTC. Its translation is CASSWGTGWEETQYF.

The chain uses TRBV5-1 and TRBJ1-1, with a tentative D call TRBD1 (5 bases). This CDR3 comprises 15 residues. In germline, CDR1 is SGHRS, CDR2 YFSETQ. V was clipped by 0 bases and J by 0 bases, with 9 bases between them. In nucleotides, the CDR3 is TGCGCCAGCAGCTTGGAGTCAGGGCTGAACACTGAAGCTTTCTTT. Translated: CASSLESGLNTEAFF.